The 8 T cell receptor beta chains given below trace back to one sample, sequenced in a study of early T cells in non-severe SARS-CoV-2 infection. TCRdb independently ran MiXCR on the 5' RACE reads; one entry per CDR3 protein. The table has some 66,000 distinct CDR3 sequences, roughly 9% seen once. Input material: whole blood. The receptor source for this set is an adult who was a healthcare worker with PCR-confirmed SARS-CoV-2 infection or an uninfected control (not recorded which).

The rearrangement links TRBV5-1 to TRBJ2-7; TRBD2 might be the D (5 bases). Trimming left V 0 bases short and J 2 bases short, with 18 bases between. This CDR3 has 17 residues. Per the germline V gene, CDR1 is SGHRS and CDR2 is YFSETQ. CDR3 amino acids: CASSLASLASYPYEQYF. DNA for the CDR3: TGCGCCAGCAGCTTGGCCAGCCTAGCTTCCTACCCCTACGAGCAGTACTTC.

This clonotype was found many times. This chain connects TRBV18 to TRBJ2-7, with D unclear. This CDR3 has 13 residues. Germline V gene data show CDR1 as KGHSH and CDR2 as LQKENI. The V end lost 2 bases, the J end lost 5 bases, and 10 bases lay between the germline ends. The DNA for the CDR3 is TGTGCCAGCTCACCAAGGAGACTGGACGAGCAGTACTTC. Its protein is CASSPRRLDEQYF.

The V call is TRBV2, the J call TRBJ2-1, with 9 bases identical to TRBD2. CDR1 and CDR2 from the germline V gene are SNHLY and FYNNEI. The CDR3 is 15 residues long. Trimming took 4 bases from V and 5 from J; bases not matched to a gene: 6. CDR3 loop: CASSGSLAGNNEQFF. CDR3 sequence (DNA): TGTGCCAGCAGTGGAAGTCTAGCGGGAAACAATGAGCAGTTCTTC.

This clonotype was counted ten times or more. This sequence joins TRBV20-1 and TRBJ2-3; 8 nucleotides match TRBD2. This CDR3 region has 15 residues. In germline, CDR1 is DFQATT, CDR2 SNEGSKA (reference sequence). The trim removed 0 bases at V and 5 bases at J, leaving 7 bases unmatched. This chain's CDR3 is CSARDRVAGLDTQYF. For the CDR3, the DNA is TGCAGTGCTAGAGATCGGGTAGCGGGATTAGATACGCAGTATTTT.

The sample holds a few counts of this clonotype. Because the CDR3's place on the DNA is in doubt, the DNA is left out and the CDR3 is given as listed by TCRdb. The V call is TRBV28, the J call TRBJ1-2; the listed D gene, TRBD1, was not tested against the DNA. The CDR3 length is 15 residues, termini included. The germline V gene has CDR1 MDHEN and CDR2 SYDVKM. CDR3 amino acids: CASSSSGAANYGYTF.

The chain joins TRBV9 to TRBJ2-5, with TRBD2 matching 9 bases. CDR1 and CDR2 (germline): SGDLS, YYNGEE. The CDR3 runs to 17 residues. V was pared by 0 bases and J by 2 bases, with 8 bases of the junction left unmatched. The DNA for the CDR3 is TGTGCCAGCAGCGTAGCTACAGCGGGAGGTGGACAAGAGACCCAGTACTTC. It codes for CASSVATAGGGQETQYF.

The table lists this clonotype with a few counts. The V call is TRBV18, the J call TRBJ2-1; tentatively, D is TRBD2 (6 bases). The germline V gene encodes CDR1 KGHSH and CDR2 LQKENI. The CDR3 consists of 15 residues. Trimming pared 3 bases from V and 8 bases from J, leaving 17 bases between. The CDR3 region is CASSPETRSSDEQFF. The DNA for the CDR3 is TGTGCCAGCTCACCGGAGACTAGATCGTCAGATGAGCAGTTCTTC.

This clonotype was seen at least ten times. The chain couples TRBV7-8 to TRBJ2-1; D may be TRBD1 or TRBD2 (5 bases each). The CDR3 totals 16 residues. V shed 1 base and J shed 2 bases, with 12 bases lying between them. Germline V gene sequence: CDR1 SGHVS, CDR2 FQNEAQ. In DNA, the CDR3 is TGTGCCAGCAGCTTAGGAAGGGGACGGACCTACAATGAGCAGTTCTTC. It codes for CASSLGRGRTYNEQFF.